Below, 13 T cell receptor beta chains from the same sample are listed, as sequenced in a study of cytotoxic CD8 clonotypes in ibrutinib-treated CLL. The protocol was immunoSEQ multiplex PCR, while the TCRdb copy is restricted to in-frame clones and leaves out a portion. The table records some 290,000 clones, roughly 85% of them present only once. The starting material was PBMCs, obtained before ibrutinib treatment. These receptors came from a human donor with chronic lymphocytic leukemia.

The V gene is TRBV28, the J gene TRBJ2-7; 9 bases are shared with TRBD1. The CDR3 loop spans 14 amino acids. The V segment lost 2 bases and the J segment 7 bases; nucleotides outside the gene matches: 6. Germline V CDR1 and CDR2: MDHEN, SYDVKM. In DNA form, the CDR3 reads TGTGCCAGCAGTTTAGGGGGACAGGGAGGGGAGCAGTACTTC. Translating it yields CASSLGGQGGEQYF. The whole variable domain, remainder taken from reference TRBV28 and TRBJ2-7, is DVKVTQSSRYLVKRTGEKVFLECVQDMDHENMFWYRQDPGLGLRLIYFSYDVKMKEKGDIPEGYSVSREKKERFSLILESASTNQTSMYLCASSLGGQGGEQYFGPGTRLTVT.

CDR3: CATRPEKRFWDTEAFF. The CDR3 DNA reads as TGTGCCACCCGACCCGAGAAACGCTTTTGGGACACTGAAGCTTTCTTT. The chain combines TRBV10-3 with TRBJ1-1; no reliable D call. Germline loops: CDR1 ENHRY, CDR2 SYGVKD. The CDR3 extends over 16 amino acids. The ends were cut back, 10 bases at V and 3 bases at J, with 24 bases in the middle.

The CDR3 DNA sequence: TGCGCCAGCAGCCAAGACGCCGGATACCAAGAGACCCAGTACTTC. It translates to CASSQDAGYQETQYF. The V and J genes are TRBV4-1 and TRBJ2-5; no clear D gene. The CDR3 covers 15 residues. The germline V and J ends were trimmed by 0 bases and 0 bases, with 8 bases remaining between them. Germline-derived CDR1 and CDR2 are MGHRA and YSYEKL.

A remark on this clone: In the same sample, other DNA sequences code for this CDR3. The chain is built from TRBV30 and TRBJ1-5; D may be TRBD1 (5 bases). The length of the CDR3 is 13 residues. Trimming took 0 bases from V and 5 from J, leaving 8 bases between them. Germline CDR1 is GTSNPN and CDR2 is SVGIG (reference sequence). The CDR3 reads CAWSVRRDQPQHF. CDR3 DNA: TGTGCCTGGAGTGTTCGCAGGGATCAGCCCCAGCATTTT.

This sequence joins TRBV2 and TRBJ2-1; no firm D call. V was pared by 5 bases and J by 8 bases, with 13 bases between. CDR3 length: 13 residues. Germline V gene sequence: CDR1 SNHLY, CDR2 FYNNEI. CDR3 bases: TGTGCCAGCAGTACAGACCTAGGCGATGAGCAGTTCTTC. Protein product: CASSTDLGDEQFF.

The J gene is TRBJ2-1, the V gene TRBV12-5; TRBD2 is a possible D gene (6 bases). The V end lost 8 bases, the J end lost 9 bases, and 17 bases lay between the germline ends. This CDR3 has 13 residues. CDR1 is LGHNT and CDR2 is FRNRAP in the germline V gene. For the CDR3, the DNA is TGTGCTAGTCGGCGCGGGAATGGCGGTGAGCAGTTCTTC. As protein: CASRRGNGGEQFF.

The chain has TRBV4-1 and TRBJ2-1; possibly TRBD2 for D (6 bases). Germline V lookup: CDR1 MGHRA, CDR2 YSYEKL. CDR3 size: 17 residues. V was shortened by 2 bases and J by 9 bases, with 23 bases between the two germline ends. CDR3: CASSQNSWTMGNPEQFF. DNA of the CDR3: TGCGCCAGCAGCCAAAATTCCTGGACTATGGGGAACCCTGAGCAGTTCTTC.

The CDR3 is CASSFQGVAHEQYF. The CDR3 bases are TGTGCCAGCAGTTTTCAGGGGGTGGCCCACGAGCAGTACTTC. The V call is TRBV28, the J call TRBJ2-7; 7 nucleotides agree with TRBD1. The CDR3 spans 14 residues. J lost 5 bases, V lost 3 bases, and 7 bases had no gene match. CDR1 is MDHEN, CDR2 SYDVKM, per germline.

V usage is TRBV7-9 and J usage is TRBJ2-3; 7 bases are a match to TRBD2. Germline CDR1 and CDR2: SEHNR and FQNEAQ (reference sequence). Germline trimming cut 3 bases from V and 2 bases from J; bases unmatched to any gene: 5. The CDR3 consists of 15 residues. CDR3 coding DNA: TGTGCCAGCAGCTTCCGACTAGCCCTCACAGATACGCAGTATTTT. Amino acid sequence: CASSFRLALTDTQYF. Full variable domain (missing parts from reference TRBV7-9 and TRBJ2-3): DTGVSQNPRHKITKRGQNVTFRCDPISEHNRLYWYRQTLGQGPEFLTYFQNEAQLEKSRLLSDRFSAERPKGSFSTLEIQRTEQGDSAMYLCASSFRLALTDTQYFGPGTRLTVL.

The rearrangement uses TRBV5-4 and TRBJ2-1; 12 bases are shared with TRBD2. Germline CDR1 and CDR2: SGHNT and YYREEE (reference sequence). With V trimmed by 4 bases and J by 8 bases, 10 bases remained unmatched. The CDR3 covers 16 residues. In DNA, the CDR3 is TGTGCCAGCAGCCGCCGACTAGCGGGAGTAGGAGATGAGCAGTTCTTC. It codes for CASSRRLAGVGDEQFF.

The chain uses TRBV6-1 and TRBJ1-5; D is unclear. Trimming removed 2 bases at V and 0 bases at J, with 11 bases between. The CDR3 loop spans 16 amino acids. Germline loops: CDR1 MNHNS, CDR2 SASEGT. The CDR3 nucleotides read TGTGCCAGCAGTGAACCCGGGGTCTATAGCAATCAGCCCCAGCATTTT. Translation gives CASSEPGVYSNQPQHF.

The chain is built from TRBV27 and TRBJ2-7, with a possible D match to TRBD1 (6 bases). CDR3 length: 15 residues. Germline V CDR1 and CDR2: MNHEY, SMNVEV (reference sequence). Trimming cost V 7 bases and J 0 bases, with 16 bases left between them. CDR3 sequence reads: CASNTPGASSYEQYF. The DNA of the CDR3 is TGTGCCAGCAACACTCCAGGGGCCAGCTCCTACGAGCAGTACTTC.

This clone appeared a few times. One end of the junction is discordant with germline, which a read error may explain. The V call is TRBV19, the J call TRBJ1-3, with a possible D match to TRBD1 (6 bases). The CDR3 is 13 residues long. Germline values: CDR1 LNHDA, CDR2 SQIVND (reference sequence). The CDR3: CASSVYRDTGIQF. CDR3 bases: TGTGCCAGTAGTGTCTATCGGGACACCGGAATCCAGTTT.